This entry lists 30 T cell receptor beta chains sequenced from one sample in a study of blood T cell repertoires in COVID-19 (TCRdb year 2020). Libraries were prepared through the immunoSEQ multiplex PCR assay. Drawn from immuneACCESS, this table holds only the in-frame rearrangements with V and J called that TCRdb kept. Clones are partly lost; checked studies trace under half to an unresolved V gene and leave the rest unexplained. This sample holds about 230,000 clones; roughly 90% were observed only once. Approximately 2.8% of the sample is in the top ten clones. Sequenced material: PBMCs or T cells enriched from blood (not recorded which). These receptors were obtained from a woman aged 45-65 years in a cohort exposed to, infected with or recovered from COVID-19 (not recorded which).

V usage is TRBV2 and J usage is TRBJ1-4; D might be TRBD1 (6 bases). Germline V lookup: CDR1 SNHLY, CDR2 FYNNEI. V was cut by 5 bases and J by 5 bases, with 12 bases left in between. This CDR3 has 14 residues. The CDR3 is CASSKDRVNEKLFF. Here the CDR3 DNA reads TGTGCCAGCAGTAAGGACAGAGTAAATGAAAAACTGTTTTTT.

The chain couples TRBV3-1 (or the pseudogene TRBV3-2) to TRBJ1-3, with D tentatively TRBD1 (5 bases). The germline CDR1 and CDR2 sequences are LGHDT and YNNKEL (reference sequence). Trimming removed 0 bases from V and 0 bases from J, with 6 bases in between. CDR3 size: 15 residues. The CDR3 loop is CASSQDRVSGNTIYF. In DNA, the CDR3 is TGTGCCAGCAGCCAAGACAGGGTCTCTGGAAACACCATATATTTT.

J is TRBJ2-3 and V is TRBV5-1, with a possible D match to TRBD1 (6 bases). This CDR3 contains 12 residues. Germline V gene sequence: CDR1 SGHRS, CDR2 YFSETQ. V lost 4 bases and J 6 bases, leaving 9 bases between the germline ends. Here the CDR3 reads CASSQQGDTQYF. The DNA for the CDR3 is TGCGCCAGCAGCCAACAGGGTGATACGCAGTATTTT.

This clone has a single count. This chain joins TRBV19 and TRBJ1-1; maybe TRBD1 (6 bases). This CDR3 comprises 14 residues. The V end lost 5 bases, the J end lost 3 bases, and 13 bases lay between the germline ends. CDR1 and CDR2 (germline): LNHDA, SQIVND (reference sequence). This chain's CDR3 is CASSYTGTYTEAFF. The CDR3 DNA reads TGTGCCAGTAGTTACACAGGGACCTACACTGAAGCTTTCTTT.

This rearrangement joins TRBV5-1 to TRBJ2-2; 9 bases fit TRBD1. Per the germline V gene, CDR1 is SGHRS and CDR2 is YFSETQ. The CDR3 sequence is 15 residues long. V gave up 7 bases and J gave up 0 bases; unmatched junction bases: 4. The CDR3 protein is CASLQGATNTGELFF. In DNA form, the CDR3 reads TGCGCCAGCCTACAGGGGGCAACGAACACCGGGGAGCTGTTTTTT.

This clone was detected many times. The J gene is TRBJ2-7, the V gene TRBV21-1; the D call of TRBD1 is as the table states it, not checked on the DNA. TRBV21-1 is deemed a pseudogene. This CDR3 is 14 amino acids long. The CDR3 sequence: CASSLSRGGTEQYF. CDR3 bases: TGTGCCAGCAGCCTGAGCCGGGGTGGGACAGAGCAGTACTTC.

This chain connects TRBV5-8 to TRBJ2-5, with unresolved D. CDR3 length: 16 amino acids. CDR1 is SGHTS, CDR2 YDEGEE, per germline. The V gene lost 4 bases and the J gene lost 2 bases, with 18 bases spanning the gap. In DNA, the CDR3 is TGTGCCAGCAGCCCGGGTTTGATGCCCTCTCAAGAGACCCAGTACTTC. Amino acid sequence: CASSPGLMPSQETQYF.

The chain has TRBV6-2 or TRBV6-3 and TRBJ1-5; D is unclear. There are 14 residues in the CDR3. Germline CDR1 reads MNHEY; CDR2 reads SVGEGT. Trimming pared 2 bases from V and 7 bases from J, leaving 12 bases between. For the CDR3, the DNA is TGTGCCAGCAGTTACGCCCGGAGCGGACAGCCCCAGCATTTT. It translates to CASSYARSGQPQHF.

This clone turned up a few times. This chain joins TRBV7-8 and TRBJ2-2, with 8 positions matching TRBD2. The trim removed 7 bases at V and 4 bases at J, leaving 5 bases unmatched. The CDR3 length is 14 residues. The germline V gene has CDR1 SGHVS and CDR2 FQNEAQ. CDR3 bases: TGTGCCAGCAAAGGACTAGCCCTCACCGGGGAGCTGTTTTTT. Translated: CASKGLALTGELFF. The whole variable domain, remainder taken from reference TRBV7-8 and TRBJ2-2, is GAGVSQSPRYKVAKRGQDVALRCDPISGHVSLFWYQQALGQGPEFLTYFQNEAQLDKSGLPSDRFFAERPEGSVSTLKIQRTQQEDSAVYLCASKGLALTGELFFGEGSRLTVL.

The chain uses TRBV28 and TRBJ1-2, with no clear D. The CDR3 has 15 residues. V dropped 6 bases and J dropped 0 bases, with 14 bases sitting between them. The germline V gene has CDR1 MDHEN and CDR2 SYDVKM. CDR3 in amino acids: CASRPIQKTNYGYTF. CDR3 sequence (DNA): TGTGCCAGCAGACCAATACAGAAGACTAACTATGGCTACACCTTC.

The chain couples TRBV28 to TRBJ1-2; a possible D gene is TRBD1 (5 bases). The CDR3 spans 14 residues. Germline values: CDR1 MDHEN, CDR2 SYDVKM. Trimming cost V 1 base and J 8 bases, with 14 bases left between them. As DNA, the CDR3 is TGTGCCAGCAGTTTATCTCCCGGGGGGGGAGGCTACACCTTC. Its translation: CASSLSPGGGGYTF.

The CDR3 loop reads CASSIAPGGRSGTEAFF. CDR3 nucleotide sequence: TGTGCCAGTAGTATAGCCCCCGGGGGAAGGAGCGGTACTGAAGCTTTCTTT. V is TRBV19 and J is TRBJ1-1; possible D gene TRBD1, 5 bases. Trimming removed 1 base from V and 5 bases from J, with 20 bases in between. The CDR3 sequence is 17 residues long. The germline gives CDR1 LNHDA, CDR2 SQIVND (reference sequence).

V and J are TRBV19 and TRBJ2-7, with D maybe TRBD1 (5 bases). Germline V CDR1 and CDR2: LNHDA, SQIVND (reference sequence). V was pared by 3 bases and J by 1 base, with 10 bases between. The CDR3 length is 14 residues. DNA for the CDR3: TGTGCCAGTAGTATCCAACGACAGTCCTACGAGCAGTACTTC. Protein sequence: CASSIQRQSYEQYF. Combining the CDR3 with reference TRBV19 and TRBJ2-7 gives the whole variable domain DGGITQSPKYLFRKEGQNVTLSCEQNLNHDAMYWYRQDPGQGLRLIYYSQIVNDFQKGDIAEGYSVSREKKESFPLTVTSAQKNPTAFYLCASSIQRQSYEQYFGPGTRLTVT.

Regarding this clone: Mismatch with germline at one junction end may stem from a read error. This sequence joins TRBV7-7 and TRBJ1-5; D gene uncertain. CDR1 SSHAT and CDR2 FNYEAQ come from the germline V gene (reference sequence). The CDR3 runs 15 residues. CDR3 nucleotides: TGTGCTAGCAGCTTAATGGGCAGACCCAATCAGCCCCAGCATTTT. It translates to CASSLMGRPNQPQHF.

The chain links TRBV24-1 to TRBJ1-2; tentatively, D is TRBD1 (6 bases). V lost 4 bases to trimming and J lost 3 bases, with 20 bases between them. The CDR3 runs to 17 residues. Germline V CDR1 and CDR2: KGHDR, SFDVKD. CDR3 nucleotide sequence: TGTGCCACCAGTGACCATAAGAGGACAGTAAAGGACTATGGCTACACCTTC. As protein: CATSDHKRTVKDYGYTF.

The chain carries TRBV7-9 and TRBJ2-2; D is perhaps TRBD1 (5 bases). This CDR3 region has 13 residues. Trimming shortened V by 4 bases and J by 6 bases, and 9 bases separated the two germline ends. Per germline, CDR1 SEHNR and CDR2 FQNEAQ (reference sequence). The CDR3, as DNA: TGTGCCAGCAGCTCAGGGTGGTCCGGGGAGCTGTTTTTT. Its protein product is CASSSGWSGELFF.

The chain uses TRBV7-9 and TRBJ2-2; 7 bases line up with TRBD2. The CDR3 consists of 15 residues. After removal of 1 base from V and 5 bases from J, the junction contained 4 bases not matched to a gene. CDR1 is SEHNR and CDR2 is FQNEAQ in the germline V gene (reference sequence). The CDR3 is CASSLERGGTGELFF. DNA of the CDR3: TGTGCCAGCAGCTTAGAGCGGGGCGGGACCGGGGAGCTGTTTTTT.

V usage is TRBV5-6 and J usage is TRBJ2-7, with D maybe TRBD1 (5 bases). Trimming took off 4 bases at V and 4 bases at J, with 15 bases between the two ends. This CDR3 comprises 14 residues. The germline V gene encodes CDR1 SGHDT and CDR2 YYEEEE. Here the CDR3 reads CASSLVQGSYEQYF. As DNA, the CDR3 is TGTGCCAGCAGCCTGGTGCAGGGTAGTTACGAGCAGTACTTC. The full variable domain, its missing parts supplied by reference TRBV5-6 and TRBJ2-7, is DAGVTQSPTHLIKTRGQQVTLRCSPKSGHDTVSWYQQALGQGPQFIFQYYEEEERQRGNFPDRFSGHQFPNYSSELNVNALLLGDSALYLCASSLVQGSYEQYFGPGTRLTVT.

V and J are TRBV6-5 and TRBJ1-2, with 7 bases matching TRBD1. CDR3 size: 14 residues. The germline V gene has CDR1 MNHEY and CDR2 SVGAGI. The ends lost 3 bases at V and 3 bases at J; junction bases unmatched: 4. In nucleotides, the CDR3 is TGTGCCAGCAGTTATCGCAGGGGGGACTATGGCTACACCTTC. Translation: CASSYRRGDYGYTF.

This chain links TRBV4-3 with TRBJ1-6; 7 nucleotides align to TRBD1. V gave up 3 bases and J gave up 10 bases; unmatched junction bases: 6. Germline V gene lookup returns CDR1 LGHNA and CDR2 YSLEER. This CDR3 is built from 14 residues. The CDR3 is CASSHLTGMSPLHF. Here the CDR3 DNA reads TGCGCCAGCAGCCACTTGACAGGGATGTCACCCCTCCACTTT.

The chain links TRBV6-4 to TRBJ2-3; perhaps TRBD2 as D (6 bases). CDR3 size: 15 residues. V was pared by 5 bases and J by 5 bases, with 17 bases between. CDR1 and CDR2 (germline): MRHNA, SNTAGT. This CDR3 is CASSSGGGRGDTQYF. The CDR3 DNA reads TGTGCCAGCAGTTCCGGGGGTGGCCGGGGAGATACGCAGTATTTT.

J is TRBJ2-6 and V is TRBV28, with 9 bases aligning to TRBD1. V lost 5 bases and J lost 1; bases outside the gene matches: 9. CDR1 is MDHEN, CDR2 SYDVKM, per germline. The CDR3 length is 18 residues. The CDR3 DNA is TGTGCCAGCAGTGACTACCGGGACAGGGTTTCTGGGGCCAACGTCCTGACTTTC. Amino acids: CASSDYRDRVSGANVLTF.

The CDR3 spells CASSGQGHSPLHF. The CDR3 coding sequence is TGTGCCAGCAGTGGACAGGGACATTCACCCCTCCACTTT. The genes are TRBV28 and TRBJ1-6, with 8 bases aligning to TRBD1. After removal of 5 bases from V and 8 bases from J, the junction contained 2 bases not matched to a gene. This CDR3 is built from 13 residues. In germline, CDR1 is MDHEN, CDR2 SYDVKM.

This clone showed up just once. This may arise from a read error, as a much more abundant clone is one base away. The sample holds other DNA sequences that translate to the same CDR3. The genes are TRBV18 and TRBJ1-2, with TRBD1 identical over 12 bases. The CDR3 sequence is 15 residues long. Trimming at V came to 3 bases and at J to 3 bases, leaving 2 bases not matched to a gene. CDR1 and CDR2 from the germline V gene are KGHSH and LQKENI. The CDR3 protein is CASSPGTGGYYGYTF. The CDR3 DNA sequence: TGTGCCAGCTCACCGGGGACAGGGGGCTACTATGGCTACACCTTC.

V and J are TRBV10-2 and TRBJ2-7, with 7 positions matching TRBD2. The germline V gene has CDR1 WSHSY and CDR2 SAAADI. The CDR3 is 16 residues long. The ends lost 7 bases at V and 4 bases at J; junction bases unmatched: 16. The CDR3 protein is CASTSPGLAAKYEQYF. The CDR3, as DNA: TGCGCCAGCACCTCTCCCGGGCTAGCGGCCAAATACGAGCAGTACTTC.

The chain employs TRBV29-1 and TRBJ1-4, with 8 bases aligning to TRBD1. Per germline, CDR1 SQVTM and CDR2 ANQGSEA. CDR3 length equals 13 residues. V lost 6 bases, J lost 8 bases, and 8 bases stayed unmatched. CDR3 region: CSVARQGWEKLFF. The CDR3 DNA follows: TGCAGCGTGGCTAGACAGGGGTGGGAAAAACTGTTTTTT.

This rearrangement joins TRBV11-2 to TRBJ1-2, with D perhaps TRBD1 (5 bases). The CDR3 spans 16 residues. Germline lookup yields CDR1 SGHAT and CDR2 FQNNGV. Trimming took 2 bases from V and 7 from J, leaving 20 bases between them. CDR3 in DNA: TGTGCCAGCAGCTTACTTCTTGGGGAGGGGAGCGTTGGCTACACCTTC. Protein product: CASSLLLGEGSVGYTF.

This sequence joins TRBV6-2 or TRBV6-3 and TRBJ1-6; TRBD1 matches at 8 bases. The V and J ends lost 2 bases and 0 bases, in that order; junction bases with no gene match: 9. CDR1 is MNHEY, CDR2 SVGEGT, per germline. The CDR3 totals 19 residues. The CDR3 coding sequence is TGTGCCAGCAGTTACCCTACGGGACAGGATGGCTCCTATAATTCACCCCTCCACTTT. Translated: CASSYPTGQDGSYNSPLHF.

In DNA form, the CDR3 reads TGTGCCACCAGCAGCTACAGGGGGCTCCCAACTAATGAAAAACTGTTTTTT. Translation gives CATSSYRGLPTNEKLFF. J is TRBJ1-4 and V is TRBV15; TRBD1 matches 9 bases. The CDR3 is made up of 17 amino acids. Germline trimming cut 3 bases from V and 0 bases from J; bases unmatched to any gene: 5. Germline CDR1 LNHNV, CDR2 YYDKDF (reference sequence).

This clone has only one observation. The chain employs TRBV7-6 and TRBJ2-2; no firm D call. CDR1 SGHVS and CDR2 FNYEAQ come from the germline V gene. Trimming removed 5 bases from V and 7 bases from J, with 8 bases in between. This CDR3 is built from 12 residues. In DNA form, the CDR3 reads TGTGCCAGCAGCCCCCCGGGCGGGGAGCTGTTTTTT. Protein: CASSPPGGELFF.